A single sample gave rise to the 29 T cell receptor beta chains below, sequenced in a study of vaccination and CD4 T cells after COVID-19 (dated by TCRdb to 2021 to 2024). Preparation of the library involved PCR. Sequenced using an Illumina iSeq 100. TCR sequencing of DNA from cultured CD4+ T cells used the Oncomine TCR Beta short-read assay at the Johns Hopkins FTIC core. The public reads were quality trimmed at Q25 with fastp and then assembled into clones with MiXCR by TCRdb, keeping productive beta chains. Rows are unified per CDR3 protein, each entry keeping the most common DNA and genes. Recorded for this sample are 10,000 to 15,000 distinct CDR3 sequences; about 74% of them occurred a single time. The ten biggest clones cover about 8.1% of the sample. Their antigens remain unidentified. Explained via the paper, the treatment or condition label denotes: roughly ten-day PBMC culture with coronavirus spike peptide pools or control peptides (ViraFEST assay).

Here the sequenced sample was CD4+ T cells from blood, cultured in vitro, taken after SARS-CoV-2 vaccination. The receptors come from a human donor who received a COVID-19 vaccine.

This clonotype was picked up one time. The chain recombines TRBV25-1 with TRBJ2-1; TRBD2 matches at 9 bases. The CDR3 is 15 residues long. Germline assignment: CDR1 MGHDK and CDR2 SYGVNS. V gave up 4 bases and J gave up 2 bases; unmatched junction bases: 3. For the CDR3, the DNA is TGTGCCAGCAGTGTTTCTAGCGGGACCTACAATGAGCAGTTCTTC. Amino acids: CASSVSSGTYNEQFF.

The CDR3 sequence is CASSTRSSGYTF. In DNA form, the CDR3 reads TGTGCCAGCAGTACCCGCTCGTCTGGCTACACCTTC. J is TRBJ1-2 and V is TRBV12-3 or TRBV12-4; D not certain. The CDR3 loop spans 12 amino acids. Between the trimmed V and J ends, which lost 5 bases and 7 bases, there was a span of 11 bases.

CDR3 sequence (DNA): TGTGCCAGCAGTTTGGGCAGGGGAGGATATAGCAATCAGCCCCAGCATTTT. Translation gives CASSLGRGGYSNQPQHF. The chain links TRBV12-3 or TRBV12-4 to TRBJ1-5; D is possibly TRBD1 (6 bases). Trimming stripped 3 bases from V and 0 bases from J, with 15 bases between. The CDR3 has 17 amino acids.

In DNA form, the CDR3 reads TGCGCCAGCAGCCGGCGGATAGACGGAGATTCACCCCTCCACTTT. It translates to CASSRRIDGDSPLHF. This chain connects TRBV5-1 to TRBJ1-6, with no clear D. The CDR3 consists of 15 residues. The ends were cut back, 4 bases at V and 8 bases at J, with 16 bases in the middle. Germline lookup yields CDR1 SGHRS and CDR2 YFSETQ.

This clonotype showed up just a few times. The chain couples TRBV6-5 to TRBJ1-1; 8 bases match TRBD1. Germline CDR1 is MNHEY and CDR2 is SVGAGI. Trimming removed 2 bases from V and 3 bases from J; junction bases left unmatched: 8. The CDR3 is 16 residues long. In nucleotides, the CDR3 is TGTGCCAGCAGTTACAGCCAGGGGGCGCGGGACACTGAAGCTTTCTTT. Protein sequence: CASSYSQGARDTEAFF.

This clonotype was counted between two and nine times. V usage is TRBV19 and J usage is TRBJ2-3; D is tentatively TRBD1 or TRBD2 (5 bases each). This CDR3 has 14 amino acids. Germline assignment: CDR1 LNHDA and CDR2 SQIVND (reference sequence). The V end was cut by 3 bases, the J end by 6 bases, with 13 bases between. DNA of the CDR3: TGTGCCAGTAGTATTTTCAGGGAGAAGGATACGCAGTATTTT. Translated, it gives CASSIFREKDTQYF.

The J gene is TRBJ2-5, the V gene TRBV10-2; 9 positions agree with TRBD2. Unmatched junction bases numbered 10, after V lost 8 bases and J lost 0 bases. This CDR3 region has 16 residues. CDR1 and CDR2 (germline): WSHSY, SAAADI. Written as DNA, the CDR3 is TGCGCCAGCCAGAGGCGGGGGGGCGGGTACCAAGAGACCCAGTACTTC. Protein: CASQRRGGGYQETQYF.

The V and J genes are TRBV24-1 and TRBJ2-5; a possible D gene is TRBD2 (6 bases). The CDR3 length is 16 residues. The V gene's germline CDR1 is KGHDR and CDR2 SFDVKD. Trimming shortened V by 2 bases and J by 4 bases, and 16 bases separated the two germline ends. CDR3 DNA: TGTGCCACCAGTGATTCCCGTCCCGGGGGTGGAGAGACCCAGTACTTC. Its translation is CATSDSRPGGGETQYF.

This chain connects TRBV7-2 to TRBJ1-2, with 8 nucleotides matching TRBD1. The CDR3 has 15 amino acids. Per germline, CDR1 SGHTA and CDR2 FQGNSA. J was trimmed by 1 base and V by 1 base; bases with no gene match: 2. The CDR3: CASSLGTGINYGYTF. DNA of the CDR3: TGTGCCAGCAGCTTAGGGACAGGGATTAACTATGGCTACACCTTC.

The chain has TRBV27 and TRBJ2-3; no clear D. CDR3 length: 13 residues. Germline V CDR1 and CDR2: MNHEY, SMNVEV (reference sequence). Trimming removed 11 bases from V and 1 base from J, with 13 bases in between. The CDR3: CAVHARGTDTQYF. The DNA for the CDR3 is TGTGCCGTCCACGCCCGGGGCACAGATACGCAGTATTTT.

The gene calls are TRBV7-9 and TRBJ2-3; 8 bases map to TRBD2. V lost 0 bases to trimming and J lost 5 bases; unmatched junction nucleotides: 4. This CDR3 has 15 residues. Per the germline V gene, CDR1 is SEHNR and CDR2 is FQNEAQ (reference sequence). CDR3 DNA sequence: TGTGCCAGCAGCTTAGCGGGACTAGTGATAGATACGCAGTATTTT. Translating gives CASSLAGLVIDTQYF.

The chain joins TRBV24-1 to TRBJ1-1, with TRBD1 matching over 9 bases. CDR3 length: 13 amino acids. The trim removed 4 bases at V and 9 bases at J, leaving 5 bases unmatched. Germline values: CDR1 KGHDR, CDR2 SFDVKD. Written as DNA, the CDR3 is TGTGCCACCAGTGAAGGGACAGGGTCCCAAGCTTTCTTT. This codes for CATSEGTGSQAFF.

V and J are TRBV2 and TRBJ1-6; D ambiguous. CDR3 length: 18 residues. With 6 bases removed from V and 0 bases from J, the gap between germline ends came to 18 bases. The germline CDR1 and CDR2 sequences are SNHLY and FYNNEI. CDR3 sequence (DNA): TGTGCCAGCAGCGTCGAAAGGCCCTTACCCTCCTATAATTCACCCCTCCACTTT. Translation gives CASSVERPLPSYNSPLHF.

The V gene is TRBV6-1, the J gene TRBJ1-6; 9 bases align to TRBD1. CDR1 MNHNS and CDR2 SASEGT come from the germline V gene. The CDR3 has 16 amino acids. With V trimmed by 4 bases and J by 8 bases, 9 bases remained unmatched. The CDR3 loop is CASSGVPGQGYSPLHF. CDR3 sequence (DNA): TGTGCCAGCAGTGGGGTACCGGGACAGGGCTATTCACCCCTCCACTTT.

This CDR3 is CASSLRGYTGELFF. The CDR3 nucleotides are TGTGCCAGCAGCCTGAGGGGATACACCGGGGAGCTGTTTTTT. The J gene is TRBJ2-2, the V gene TRBV12-3 or TRBV12-4; D could derive from TRBD1 or TRBD2 (5 bases each). This CDR3 has 14 amino acids. Trimming stripped 6 bases from V and 3 bases from J, with 11 bases between.

This chain links TRBV6-1 with TRBJ1-2; D is ambiguous. The CDR3 runs 12 residues. Between the trimmed V and J ends, which lost 6 bases and 3 bases, there was a span of 8 bases. The V gene's germline CDR1 is MNHNS and CDR2 SASEGT. CDR3 sequence (DNA): TGTGCCAGCAGCCCACTTGACTATGGCTACACCTTC. Translated: CASSPLDYGYTF.

This clonotype was seen a few times. This chain connects TRBV7-7 to TRBJ1-1; D unclear. Per the germline V gene, CDR1 is SSHAT and CDR2 is FNYEAQ (reference sequence). The CDR3 totals 13 residues. Trimming stripped 5 bases from V and 3 bases from J, with 10 bases between. The CDR3 nucleotides are TGTGCCAGCAGCCCTGACCGGTACACTGAAGCTTTCTTT. Encoded protein: CASSPDRYTEAFF. Filled out from reference TRBV7-7 and TRBJ1-1, the complete variable domain reads GAGVSQSPRYKVTKRGQDVTLRCDPISSHATLYWYQQALGQGPEFLTYFNYEAQPDKSGLPSDRFSAERPEGSISTLTIQRTEQRDSAMYRCASSPDRYTEAFFGQGTRLTVV.

This chain uses TRBV6-1 with TRBJ1-3; D call uncertain. The length of the CDR3 is 14 residues. Germline CDR1 is MNHNS and CDR2 is SASEGT. V was pared by 1 base and J by 0 bases, with 4 bases between. For the CDR3, the DNA is TGTGCCAGCAGTGAAGTCCACTCTGGAAACACCATATATTTT. Translation: CASSEVHSGNTIYF.

The chain recombines TRBV4-2 with TRBJ1-1; 8 nucleotides align to TRBD1. The V gene's germline CDR1 is LGHNA and CDR2 YNFKEQ. Trimming cost V 0 bases and J 6 bases; bases outside gene matches: 9. The CDR3 sequence is 16 residues long. CDR3 in amino acids: CASSQDSRGQRAEAFF. CDR3 nucleotide sequence: TGTGCCAGCAGCCAAGATAGCAGGGGGCAGCGGGCTGAAGCTTTCTTT.

This clonotype was seen a single time. V and J are TRBV5-4 and TRBJ1-1, with 7 bases matching TRBD1. After removal of 0 bases from V and 5 bases from J, the junction contained 7 bases not matched to a gene. Looked up from germline, CDR1 is SGHNT and CDR2 is YYREEE (reference sequence). The CDR3 spans 15 residues. The CDR3 bases are TGTGCCAGCAGCTTGGTTAGGGGGCGGTGGACTGAAGCTTTCTTT. Its translation is CASSLVRGRWTEAFF.

CDR3 protein: CASSYPPGWDGDTQYF. For the CDR3, the DNA is TGTGCCAGCAGTTACCCGCCAGGGTGGGACGGGGATACGCAGTATTTT. The rearrangement joins TRBV6-5 to TRBJ2-3; D tentatively reads TRBD1 or TRBD2 (5 bases each). Trimming stripped 2 bases from V and 6 bases from J, with 18 bases between. This CDR3 spans 16 amino acids. The V gene's germline CDR1 is MNHEY and CDR2 SVGAGI.

The CDR3 reads CASSPDRVRNTIYF. The CDR3, as DNA: TGTGCCAGCAGTCCTGACAGGGTGCGAAACACCATATATTTT. This chain connects TRBV27 to TRBJ1-3, with 7 bases lining up with TRBD1. CDR3 size: 14 residues. J gave up 5 bases and V 5 bases, and 6 bases lay outside the gene matches. The germline CDR1 and CDR2 sequences are MNHEY and SMNVEV (reference sequence).

The genes are TRBV20-1 and TRBJ2-1, with 9 bases that match TRBD2. Per germline, CDR1 DFQATT and CDR2 SNEGSKA (reference sequence). The CDR3 is 13 residues long. The CDR3 spells CSAGLATYNEQFF. CDR3 nucleotide sequence: TGCAGCGCGGGACTAGCAACCTACAATGAGCAGTTCTTC.

V usage is TRBV7-6 and J usage is TRBJ1-6; D not resolved. CDR1 and CDR2 from the germline V gene are SGHVS and FNYEAQ. V dropped 0 bases and J dropped 7 bases, with 10 bases sitting between them. CDR3 size: 15 residues. The CDR3 spells CASSLALLQNSPLHF. The DNA for the CDR3 is TGTGCCAGCAGCTTAGCCCTATTGCAGAATTCACCCCTCCACTTT.

The chain recombines TRBV30 with TRBJ2-1; D gene ambiguous. Trimming took off 5 bases at V and 4 bases at J, with 6 bases between the two ends. The CDR3 extends over 11 amino acids. Germline V gene data show CDR1 as GTSNPN and CDR2 as SVGIG (reference sequence). The DNA for the CDR3 is TGTGCCTGGTACGGATACAATGAGCAGTTCTTC. This sequence encodes CAWYGYNEQFF.

The rearrangement uses TRBV7-3 and TRBJ1-2; D perhaps matches TRBD1 (6 bases). Trimming cost V 3 bases and J 6 bases, with 14 bases left between them. The CDR3 loop spans 14 amino acids. The V gene's germline CDR1 is SGHTA and CDR2 FQGTGA. The CDR3 DNA reads TGTGCCAGCAGCTTGAACGGCAGGGGCCATGGCTACACCTTC. Protein: CASSLNGRGHGYTF.

This chain joins TRBV6-1 and TRBJ1-1; D gene ambiguous. The germline V gene encodes CDR1 MNHNS and CDR2 SASEGT. The V end was cut by 5 bases, the J end by 1 base, with 14 bases between. This CDR3 contains 15 residues. The chain's CDR3 is CASSRVGHSNTEAFF. Here the CDR3 DNA reads TGTGCCAGCAGTCGAGTAGGGCATTCGAACACTGAAGCTTTCTTT.

This chain uses TRBV5-4 with TRBJ2-3; 8 bases are shared with TRBD1. Germline CDR1 reads SGHNT; CDR2 reads YYREEE (reference sequence). The CDR3 is made up of 15 amino acids. The V gene end was trimmed by 5 bases and the J gene end by 5 bases; junction bases not matched to a gene: 10. CDR3 in DNA: TGTGCCAGCAGGGCTAATACAGGGGGGATAGATACGCAGTATTTT. It is translated as CASRANTGGIDTQYF.

This chain links TRBV5-8 with TRBJ1-1; D is uncertain. The CDR3 is 14 amino acids. Per the germline V gene, CDR1 is SGHTS and CDR2 is YDEGEE. V was pared by 0 bases and J by 1 base, with 7 bases between. CDR3 protein: CASSLDSGNTEAFF. CDR3 DNA: TGTGCCAGCAGCTTGGATTCTGGGAACACTGAAGCTTTCTTT. Complete variable domain (other parts from reference TRBV5-8 and TRBJ1-1): EAGVTQSPTHLIKTRGQQATLRCSPISGHTSVYWYQQALGLGLQFLLWYDEGEERNRGNFPPRFSGRQFPNYSSELNVNALELEDSALYLCASSLDSGNTEAFFGQGTRLTVV.